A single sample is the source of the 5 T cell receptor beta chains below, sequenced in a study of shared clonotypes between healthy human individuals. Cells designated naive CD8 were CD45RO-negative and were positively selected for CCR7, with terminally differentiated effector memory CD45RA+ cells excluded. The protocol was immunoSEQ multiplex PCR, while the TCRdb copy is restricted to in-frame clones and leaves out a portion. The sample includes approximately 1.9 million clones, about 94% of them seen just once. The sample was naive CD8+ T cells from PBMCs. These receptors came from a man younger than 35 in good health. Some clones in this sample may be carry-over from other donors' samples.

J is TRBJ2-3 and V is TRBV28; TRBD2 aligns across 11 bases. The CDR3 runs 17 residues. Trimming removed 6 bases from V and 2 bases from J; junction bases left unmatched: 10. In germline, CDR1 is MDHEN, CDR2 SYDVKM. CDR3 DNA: TGTGCCAGCAGCCCCCGACTAGCGGGACTCGACACAGATACGCAGTATTTT. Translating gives CASSPRLAGLDTDTQYF.

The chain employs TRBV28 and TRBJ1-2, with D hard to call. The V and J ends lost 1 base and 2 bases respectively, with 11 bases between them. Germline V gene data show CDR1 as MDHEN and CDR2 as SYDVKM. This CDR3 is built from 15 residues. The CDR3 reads CASSLSLGQNYGYTF. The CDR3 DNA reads TGTGCCAGCAGTTTATCTCTCGGGCAGAACTATGGCTACACCTTC.

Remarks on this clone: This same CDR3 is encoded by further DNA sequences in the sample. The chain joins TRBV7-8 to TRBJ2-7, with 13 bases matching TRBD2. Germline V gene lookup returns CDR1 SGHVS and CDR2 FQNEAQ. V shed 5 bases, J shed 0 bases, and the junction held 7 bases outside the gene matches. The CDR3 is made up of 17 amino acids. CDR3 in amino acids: CASSLGLAGVPSYEQYF. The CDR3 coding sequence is TGTGCCAGCAGCCTCGGACTAGCGGGAGTACCCTCCTACGAGCAGTACTTC.

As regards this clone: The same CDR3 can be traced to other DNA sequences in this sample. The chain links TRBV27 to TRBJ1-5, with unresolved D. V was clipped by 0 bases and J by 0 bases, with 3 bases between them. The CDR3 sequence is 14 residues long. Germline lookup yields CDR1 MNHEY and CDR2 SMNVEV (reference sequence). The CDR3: CASSLSGSNQPQHF. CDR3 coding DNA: TGTGCCAGCAGTTTATCAGGTAGCAATCAGCCCCAGCATTTT.

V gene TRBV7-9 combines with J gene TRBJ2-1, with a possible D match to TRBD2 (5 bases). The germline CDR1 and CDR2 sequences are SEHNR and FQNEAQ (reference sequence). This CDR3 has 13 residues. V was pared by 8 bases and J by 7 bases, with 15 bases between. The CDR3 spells CASLPLSGNEQFF. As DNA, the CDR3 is TGTGCCAGCCTCCCGTTGTCGGGGAATGAGCAGTTCTTC.